The rows below give T cell receptor beta chains drawn from one sample of a study of human T cells and chemical hapten exposure. A single record per CDR3 protein comes from TCRdb applying MiXCR to the RACE reads. The data hold roughly 160,000 distinct CDR3 sequences, with more than 12% observed a single time. Source: whole blood, taken in connection with sensitization to the hapten diphenylcyclopropenone (DPC). Source of these receptors: a woman aged 25 to 39 with alopecia areata. Some clones in this sample may be carry-over from other donors' samples. CDR3s leave out the opening cysteine and the closing phenylalanine or tryptophan. The D gene is left open where the match is weak.

D gene,V gene,J gene,CDR3 length,CDR3 protein
.,TRBV11-2,TRBJ2-7,11,ASSVGLPYEQY
.,TRBV27,TRBJ1-4,13,ASRQGLSTNEKLF
TRBD1,TRBV28,TRBJ1-2,14,ASSPPGQGALGGYT
TRBD2,TRBV20-1,TRBJ2-3,13,SARDAGGPADTQY
.,TRBV4-3,TRBJ1-1,11,ASSQAEGSEAF
.,TRBV12-3/TRBV12-4,TRBJ2-6,12,ASFTASGANVLT
TRBD1,TRBV6-2/TRBV6-3,TRBJ1-5,10,ASSRGQQPQH
.,TRBV7-8,TRBJ1-2,10,ASSPGPHGYT
.,TRBV6-5,TRBJ2-7,10,ASRQGLWEQY
.,TRBV29-1,TRBJ1-5,11,SVGGGSNQPQH